The 25 T cell receptor beta chains given below trace back to one sample, sequenced in a study of T cell changes during pregnancy in multiple sclerosis. Clones were read by immunoSEQ multiplex PCR, and TCRdb kept only the in-frame ones, dropping some. The sample lists about 94,000 clones, approximately 93% occurring once. The specimen was peripheral blood, collected after pregnancy. All receptors derive from a female donor with multiple sclerosis, enrolled in a pregnancy study.

The genes are TRBV11-2 and TRBJ2-1, with TRBD2 matching 7 bases. From germline, CDR1 is SGHAT and CDR2 FQNNGV. The J segment lost 5 bases and the V segment lost 7 bases, leaving 8 bases of the junction unmatched. The length of the CDR3 is 14 residues. The CDR3 loop reads CASNPSGNDNEQFF. The CDR3 DNA reads TGTGCCAGCAACCCGAGCGGGAACGACAATGAGCAGTTCTTC.

Here the CDR3 DNA reads TGCAGCGTTGAAAAATCCCCGGGACAGGGCTATGGCTACACCTTC. It yields the protein CSVEKSPGQGYGYTF. The chain combines TRBV29-1 with TRBJ1-2; 9 bases map to TRBD1. CDR1 is SQVTM and CDR2 is ANQGSEA in the germline V gene. Trimming cost V 2 bases and J 4 bases; bases outside gene matches: 8. The CDR3 runs 15 residues.

This chain links TRBV18 with TRBJ2-7; no firm D call. Germline V gene lookup returns CDR1 KGHSH and CDR2 LQKENI. The V gene lost 6 bases and the J gene lost 0 bases, with 6 bases spanning the gap. The CDR3 is 12 residues long. This CDR3 is CASSEFSYEQYF. DNA of the CDR3: TGTGCCAGCTCGGAGTTCTCCTACGAGCAGTACTTC.

The genes are TRBV5-1 and TRBJ2-5; 10 positions agree with TRBD1. CDR1 and CDR2 from the germline V gene are SGHRS and YFSETQ. The CDR3 spans 16 residues. J gave up 2 bases and V 4 bases, and 8 bases lay outside the gene matches. The CDR3 sequence: CASSTTGQGWQETQYF. DNA of the CDR3: TGCGCCAGCAGCACTACGGGACAGGGGTGGCAAGAGACCCAGTACTTC.

This chain links TRBV5-1 with TRBJ1-2; TRBD1 is a possible D gene (6 bases). The germline CDR1 and CDR2 sequences are SGHRS and YFSETQ. V dropped 3 bases and J dropped 4 bases, with 13 bases sitting between them. This CDR3 spans 14 amino acids. CDR3 sequence (DNA): TGCGCCAGCAGCTCCTTAGGGGGTAGCTATGGCTACACCTTC. This sequence encodes CASSSLGGSYGYTF.

The genes are TRBV4-1 and TRBJ1-5; D unresolved. With 1 base removed from V and 5 bases from J, the gap between germline ends came to 6 bases. The germline CDR1 and CDR2 sequences are MGHRA and YSYEKL. The CDR3 has 13 amino acids. The CDR3 is CASSQVLHQPQHF. Here the CDR3 DNA reads TGCGCCAGCAGCCAAGTCCTCCATCAGCCCCAGCATTTT.

V is TRBV5-1 and J is TRBJ2-2; D not certain. The CDR3 sequence is 14 residues long. V was trimmed by 5 bases and J by 2 bases, leaving 10 bases between them. CDR1 and CDR2 from the germline V gene are SGHRS and YFSETQ. CDR3 nucleotide sequence: TGCGCCAGCAGTCATACAGACAACACCGGGGAGCTGTTTTTT. Encoded protein: CASSHTDNTGELFF.

J is TRBJ1-1 and V is TRBV5-1, with D unresolved. The CDR3 has 15 residues. CDR1 SGHRS and CDR2 YFSETQ come from the germline V gene. Trimming stripped 0 bases from V and 1 base from J, with 10 bases between. CDR3 region: CASSLGPAGNTEAFF. The CDR3 region has the DNA TGCGCCAGCAGCTTGGGCCCGGCGGGGAACACTGAAGCTTTCTTT. The whole variable domain, filled in from reference TRBV5-1 and TRBJ1-1, reads KAGVTQTPRYLIKTRGQQVTLSCSPISGHRSVSWYQQTPGQGLQFLFEYFSETQRNKGNFPGRFSGRQFSNSRSEMNVSTLELGDSALYLCASSLGPAGNTEAFFGQGTRLTVV.

The CDR3 region has the DNA TGTGCCAGCAGCCAAGATCCTCCAGGGGGCGCAAACACCGGGGAGCTGTTTTTT. Protein sequence: CASSQDPPGGANTGELFF. The V gene is TRBV4-2, the J gene TRBJ2-2, with 8 bases matching TRBD1. The V and J ends lost 0 bases and 2 bases, in that order; junction bases with no gene match: 8. The CDR3 is 18 residues long. CDR1 is LGHNA and CDR2 is YNFKEQ in the germline V gene.

The V call is TRBV4-1, the J call TRBJ2-7, with 7 bases identical to TRBD2. The germline gives CDR1 MGHRA, CDR2 YSYEKL. This CDR3 region has 17 residues. V was pared by 1 base and J by 3 bases, with 12 bases of the junction left unmatched. CDR3 DNA sequence: TGCGCCAGCAGCCAAGCAACCGGGACTATAGTACTCTACGAGCAGTACTTC. Translation gives CASSQATGTIVLYEQYF.

This clone was detected a few times. The chain has TRBV27 and TRBJ2-2; 9 bases are a match to TRBD2. Germline-derived CDR1 and CDR2 are MNHEY and SMNVEV (reference sequence). The CDR3 is 14 residues long. Trimming removed 3 bases from V and 8 bases from J; junction bases left unmatched: 4. The CDR3 loop reads CASSLREGLGELFF. The CDR3 nucleotides are TGTGCCAGCAGTTTGCGGGAGGGGCTAGGGGAGCTGTTTTTT.

The chain combines TRBV5-1 with TRBJ1-5; D remains ambiguous. Trimming removed 0 bases from V and 4 bases from J, with 5 bases in between. Germline V gives CDR1 SGHRS, CDR2 YFSETQ. This CDR3 has 13 amino acids. The CDR3 DNA follows: TGCGCCAGCAGCTTGGGACAAAATCAGCCCCAGCATTTT. Translation: CASSLGQNQPQHF.

This chain joins TRBV10-3 and TRBJ1-1; D is unresolved. Germline V gene data show CDR1 as ENHRY and CDR2 as SYGVKD. CDR3 length: 11 amino acids. V shed 2 bases and J shed 11 bases, with 9 bases lying between them. In DNA, the CDR3 is TGTGCCATCAGTGAGGGTGGAGTGGCTTTCTTT. It encodes CAISEGGVAFF.

V usage is TRBV4-3 and J usage is TRBJ2-1, with a tentative D call TRBD2 (6 bases). The ends were cut back, 1 base at V and 8 bases at J, with 9 bases in the middle. The CDR3 totals 13 residues. Germline CDR1 and CDR2: LGHNA and YSLEER. The CDR3 DNA reads TGCGCCAGCAGCCAAGGCTCGGGGGATGAGCAGTTCTTC. This sequence encodes CASSQGSGDEQFF.

The chain carries TRBV5-1 and TRBJ2-1; 12 positions match TRBD2. Germline loops: CDR1 SGHRS, CDR2 YFSETQ. V gave up 4 bases and J gave up 8 bases; unmatched junction bases: 10. This CDR3 is built from 16 residues. The CDR3 protein is CASSSLRTSGADEQFF. The DNA of the CDR3 is TGCGCCAGCAGCAGCCTCCGGACTAGCGGGGCGGATGAGCAGTTCTTC.

The V call is TRBV6-5, the J call TRBJ2-5; TRBD2 might be the D (6 bases). The CDR3 is 14 residues long. Trimming shortened V by 2 bases and J by 1 base, and 8 bases separated the two germline ends. The germline CDR1 and CDR2 sequences are MNHEY and SVGAGI. The CDR3 DNA is TGTGCCAGCAGTTACGTCGGGGGCCAAGAGACCCAGTACTTC. This encodes CASSYVGGQETQYF.

The gene calls are TRBV5-4 and TRBJ2-1; 8 nucleotides agree with TRBD2. Germline lookup yields CDR1 SGHNT and CDR2 YYREEE (reference sequence). This CDR3 spans 15 amino acids. The ends lost 2 bases at V and 7 bases at J; junction bases unmatched: 8. CDR3 DNA sequence: TGTGCCAGCAGCTTCACTACGGGAGGGATTAATGAGCAGTTCTTC. Its translation: CASSFTTGGINEQFF.

This chain uses TRBV28 with TRBJ1-5; 8 nucleotides line up with TRBD1. Looked up from germline, CDR1 is MDHEN and CDR2 is SYDVKM. The CDR3 is made up of 15 amino acids. The ends lost 6 bases at V and 6 bases at J; junction bases unmatched: 10. The CDR3 region has the DNA TGTGCCAGCAGCACCGGACAGGGAGGATCTCAGCCCCAGCATTTT. This gives the protein CASSTGQGGSQPQHF.

The chain recombines TRBV4-2 with TRBJ2-7, with D maybe TRBD2 (6 bases). The germline V gene encodes CDR1 LGHNA and CDR2 YNFKEQ. The ends were cut back, 0 bases at V and 0 bases at J, with 12 bases in the middle. The length of the CDR3 is 16 residues. CDR3 in amino acids: CASSQDRGLPSYEQYF. The DNA of the CDR3 is TGTGCCAGCAGCCAAGATAGAGGACTACCCTCCTACGAGCAGTACTTC.

Only one count was recorded for this clone. In nucleotides, the CDR3 is TGCGCCAGCAGCCAAGGGGGCACAGAGAAGCTTGGCTACACCTTC. It yields the protein CASSQGGTEKLGYTF. V gene TRBV4-1 combines with J gene TRBJ1-2; D may be TRBD1 (5 bases). The CDR3 is 15 residues long. CDR1 MGHRA and CDR2 YSYEKL come from the germline V gene. Trimming took 1 base from V and 7 from J, leaving 16 bases between them.

The V call is TRBV19, the J call TRBJ1-2; no definite D call. Per the germline V gene, CDR1 is LNHDA and CDR2 is SQIVND (reference sequence). The CDR3 spans 12 residues. V lost 5 bases and J 8 bases, leaving 12 bases between the germline ends. Written as DNA, the CDR3 is TGTGCCAGTAGTCTTGGGCAGAGAGGCTACACCTTC. This translates into CASSLGQRGYTF.

The J gene is TRBJ2-7, the V gene TRBV19; 8 nucleotides agree with TRBD1. In germline, CDR1 is LNHDA, CDR2 SQIVND (reference sequence). J was trimmed by 1 base and V by 5 bases; bases with no gene match: 7. The CDR3 totals 15 residues. CDR3 in amino acids: CASSSQGAVSYEQYF. CDR3 DNA sequence: TGTGCCAGTAGTTCTCAGGGGGCGGTATCCTACGAGCAGTACTTC.

The chain has TRBV27 and TRBJ1-1, with D maybe TRBD1 (5 bases). Germline CDR1 MNHEY, CDR2 SMNVEV (reference sequence). The CDR3 sequence is 16 residues long. V was pared by 8 bases and J by 5 bases, with 24 bases between. CDR3 sequence reads: CASGLSFWQGGTEAFF. The CDR3 DNA is TGTGCCAGCGGGTTAAGTTTTTGGCAGGGTGGAACTGAAGCTTTCTTT.

The V call is TRBV7-9, the J call TRBJ2-2, with a possible D match to TRBD2 (6 bases). The CDR3 length is 15 residues. Trimming stripped 1 base from V and 2 bases from J, with 8 bases between. Germline CDR1 reads SEHNR; CDR2 reads FQNEAQ (reference sequence). CDR3 amino acids: CASSLVGGNTGELFF. CDR3 DNA: TGTGCCAGCAGCTTAGTGGGGGGTAACACCGGGGAGCTGTTTTTT.

The rearrangement uses TRBV7-2 and TRBJ2-5; D is ambiguous. The CDR3 sequence is 13 residues long. V lost 3 bases and J lost 2, with 7 bases in between. Germline CDR1 and CDR2: SGHTA and FQGNSA. In DNA, the CDR3 is TGTGCCAGCAGCTTTAACAGACAAGAGACCCAGTACTTC. Its translation: CASSFNRQETQYF. The full variable domain, its missing parts supplied by reference TRBV7-2 and TRBJ2-5, is GAGVSQSPSNKVTEKGKDVELRCDPISGHTALYWYRQSLGQGLEFLIYFQGNSAPDKSGLPSDRFSAERTGGSVSTLTIQRTQQEDSAVYLCASSFNRQETQYFGPGTRLLVL.